These 23 T cell receptor beta chains originate from one sample sequenced in a study of cytomegalovirus exposure and HLA in healthy donors. PCR used 60 Vbeta primers and 13 Jbeta primers. The data were produced by immunoSEQ multiplex PCR, yet TCRdb's version contains in-frame clones alone and is incomplete. Of 150,000 to 200,000 clones detected, about three quarters appear once; the ten largest clones hold approximately 4.4%. Sequencing used PBMCs. The receptors shown here come from a young man in good health and CMV-seropositive.

The V and J genes are TRBV7-9 and TRBJ2-5; weak D call: TRBD1 (6 bases). The CDR3 runs to 17 residues. The germline CDR1 and CDR2 sequences are SEHNR and FQNEAQ (reference sequence). The V gene lost 1 base and the J gene lost 1 base, with 16 bases spanning the gap. The CDR3: CASSLEWAGESQETQYF. CDR3 nucleotides: TGTGCCAGCAGCTTAGAATGGGCAGGGGAGAGCCAAGAGACCCAGTACTTC.

This clone has only a few counts. J is TRBJ2-7 and V is TRBV27; 10 bases line up with TRBD1. Germline trimming cut 5 bases from V and 4 bases from J; bases unmatched to any gene: 14. Germline assignment: CDR1 MNHEY and CDR2 SMNVEV (reference sequence). The CDR3 contains 17 residues. CDR3 in DNA: TGTGCCAGCAGTCGAAAAACTCCAGGACAGGGGGGGTACGAGCAGTACGTC. Translation: CASSRKTPGQGGYEQYV.

The chain is built from TRBV10-3 and TRBJ2-1, with D possibly being TRBD2 (7 bases). The CDR3 is made up of 19 amino acids. Germline CDR1 ENHRY, CDR2 SYGVKD. V was clipped by 6 bases and J by 0 bases, with 24 bases between them. CDR3 bases: TGTGCCATCAGCGGGGGCGGGGTAGCGGGCCGAAGCTCCTACAATGAGCAGTTCTTC. This gives the protein CAISGGGVAGRSSYNEQFF.

V is TRBV6-6 and J is TRBJ2-7; 7 bases agree with TRBD1. The CDR3 loop spans 16 amino acids. Trimming at V came to 7 bases and at J to 3 bases, leaving 15 bases not matched to a gene. The germline V gene encodes CDR1 MNHNY and CDR2 SVGAGI (reference sequence). The CDR3: CASTPSLGQPDYEQYV. CDR3 in DNA: TGTGCCAGCACCCCCAGTCTGGGACAGCCTGACTACGAGCAGTACGTC.

The chain couples TRBV29-1 to TRBJ1-1, with D uncertain. This CDR3 has 13 residues. Germline V CDR1 and CDR2: SQVTM, ANQGSEA. Trimming took off 2 bases at V and 1 base at J, with 8 bases between the two ends. The CDR3, as DNA: TGCAGCGTTGAATTCGGAGGGAACACTGAAGCTTTCTTT. This translates into CSVEFGGNTEAFF.

There are a few counts of this clone. The chain joins TRBV5-4 to TRBJ2-3; 7 nucleotides align to TRBD2. J lost 6 bases, V lost 1 base, and 11 bases had no gene match. The germline gives CDR1 SGHNT, CDR2 YYREEE (reference sequence). This CDR3 has 16 amino acids. The DNA for the CDR3 is TGTGCCAGCAGCTTGCTAGCGGTCGGCGCACAGGATACGCAGTATTTT. Translation gives CASSLLAVGAQDTQYF.

The chain carries TRBV7-8 and TRBJ2-5, with TRBD2 matching 8 bases. CDR1 and CDR2 from the germline V gene are SGHVS and FQNEAQ. CDR3 size: 16 residues. The trim removed 2 bases at V and 5 bases at J, leaving 10 bases unmatched. CDR3 sequence reads: CASSLLGREVRETQYF. DNA of the CDR3: TGTGCCAGCAGCTTATTGGGGCGGGAGGTTCGGGAGACCCAGTACTTC.

The chain combines TRBV11-2 with TRBJ1-1; tentative D call: TRBD1 (6 bases). CDR1 is SGHAT and CDR2 is FQNNGV in the germline V gene. This CDR3 contains 12 residues. Trimming shortened V by 5 bases and J by 10 bases, and 14 bases separated the two germline ends. The CDR3: CASSPFVDRAFF. The CDR3 region has the DNA TGTGCCAGCAGCCCCTTTGTGGACAGAGCTTTCTTT.

The chain recombines TRBV2 with TRBJ1-1, with D perhaps matching TRBD1 (5 bases). The V and J ends lost 4 bases and 3 bases respectively, with 9 bases between them. CDR1 and CDR2 from the germline V gene are SNHLY and FYNNEI. The CDR3 contains 13 residues. The DNA for the CDR3 is TGTGCCAGCAGTGTACAGGCCCACACTGAAGCTTTCTTT. Residues: CASSVQAHTEAFF.

This chain joins TRBV4-2 and TRBJ2-1, with D perhaps TRBD1 (5 bases). Looked up from germline, CDR1 is LGHNA and CDR2 is YNFKEQ. The CDR3 is 14 residues long. With 5 bases removed from V and 4 bases from J, the gap between germline ends came to 12 bases. CDR3 bases: TGTGCCAGCAGCAAGGACAACACTTACAATGAGCAGTTCTTC. Its translation: CASSKDNTYNEQFF.

The V gene is TRBV6-1, the J gene TRBJ1-2; D might be TRBD1 (6 bases). The germline gives CDR1 MNHNS, CDR2 SASEGT. The CDR3 covers 16 residues. V was trimmed by 2 bases and J by 3 bases, leaving 16 bases between them. CDR3 amino acids: CASSEWGDRFHYGYTF. The CDR3 DNA follows: TGTGCCAGCAGTGAATGGGGTGACAGGTTCCACTATGGCTACACCTTC.

The rearrangement links TRBV5-4 to TRBJ1-1; TRBD1 agrees at 10 bases. Germline V gene data show CDR1 as SGHNT and CDR2 as YYREEE (reference sequence). J lost 3 bases, V lost 3 bases, and 5 bases had no gene match. CDR3 length: 15 amino acids. This CDR3 reads CASSSGDRGYTEAFF. Here the CDR3 DNA reads TGTGCCAGCAGCTCCGGGGACAGGGGATACACTGAAGCTTTCTTT.

This chain connects TRBV19 to TRBJ2-5; D is ambiguous. The CDR3 runs to 11 residues. The V end lost 3 bases, the J end lost 5 bases, and 4 bases lay between the germline ends. Germline assignment: CDR1 LNHDA and CDR2 SQIVND (reference sequence). CDR3 sequence reads: CASSMEETQYF. The DNA for the CDR3 is TGTGCCAGTAGTATGGAGGAGACCCAGTACTTC.

This chain uses TRBV15 with TRBJ2-5; D unresolved. The germline gives CDR1 LNHNV, CDR2 YYDKDF (reference sequence). V shed 4 bases and J shed 2 bases, with 8 bases lying between them. The CDR3 is 13 amino acids. The DNA of the CDR3 is TGTGCCACCAGCATCAACATACAAGAGACCCAGTACTTC. Translation gives CATSINIQETQYF. Full variable domain (missing parts from reference TRBV15 and TRBJ2-5): DAMVIQNPRYQVTQFGKPVTLSCSQTLNHNVMYWYQQKSSQAPKLLFHYYDKDFNNEADTPDNFQSRRPNTSFCFLDIRSPGLGDTAMYLCATSINIQETQYFGPGTRLLVL.

The V gene is TRBV14, the J gene TRBJ2-7, with D perhaps TRBD1 (5 bases). Trimming left V 1 base short and J 12 bases short, with 22 bases between. CDR3 length: 15 amino acids. CDR1 and CDR2 from the germline V gene are SGHDN and FVKESK. DNA for the CDR3: TGTGCCAGCAGCCAAGGGTGGACAAGGGGCAGATTGGGGTACGTC. Protein product: CASSQGWTRGRLGYV.

This clone was detected only a few times. This chain joins TRBV5-1 and TRBJ2-5, with D perhaps TRBD1 (5 bases). The CDR3 is 14 amino acids. Trimming removed 4 bases at V and 1 base at J, with 11 bases between. Germline CDR1 and CDR2: SGHRS and YFSETQ. The CDR3 nucleotides are TGCGCCAGCAGCCAGACAGCCAGCCAAGAGACCCAGTACTTC. Amino acids: CASSQTASQETQYF.

This clone turned up a few times. V is TRBV5-1 and J is TRBJ1-6; 7 bases are shared with TRBD1. V lost 7 bases to trimming and J lost 5 bases; unmatched junction nucleotides: 3. The CDR3 runs 13 residues. The germline CDR1 and CDR2 sequences are SGHRS and YFSETQ. The CDR3 nucleotides read TGCGCCAGCGGAGGACAGGATAATTCACCCCTCCACTTT. As protein: CASGGQDNSPLHF.

The V gene is TRBV9, the J gene TRBJ1-4; the D gene is possibly TRBD1 (6 bases). Trimming pared 4 bases from V and 7 bases from J, leaving 20 bases between. The CDR3 sequence is 16 residues long. Germline CDR1 is SGDLS and CDR2 is YYNGEE. The DNA for the CDR3 is TGTGCCAGCAGCACCCCTAGGGGGGGTTCTACTGAAAAACTGTTTTTT. As protein: CASSTPRGGSTEKLFF. Supplemented by reference TRBV9 and TRBJ1-4, the full variable domain reads DSGVTQTPKHLITATGQRVTLRCSPRSGDLSVYWYQQSLDQGLQFLIQYYNGEERAKGNILERFSAQQFPDLHSELNLSSLELGDSALYFCASSTPRGGSTEKLFFGSGTQLSVL.

V usage is TRBV5-6 and J usage is TRBJ2-2, with D perhaps TRBD1 (5 bases). Germline V gene lookup returns CDR1 SGHDT and CDR2 YYEEEE. This CDR3 is built from 17 residues. V lost 0 bases and J lost 3, with 15 bases in between. CDR3 loop: CASSLVRSLRDTGELFF. In nucleotides, the CDR3 is TGTGCCAGCAGCTTGGTTCGGAGCCTCAGGGACACCGGGGAGCTGTTTTTT.

The CDR3 sequence is CASATSGGANTGELFF. CDR3 in DNA: TGTGCCAGCGCCACTAGCGGGGGGGCCAACACCGGGGAGCTGTTTTTT. The rearrangement joins TRBV7-2 to TRBJ2-2; TRBD2 aligns across 13 bases. CDR1 SGHTA and CDR2 FQGNSA come from the germline V gene. The V segment lost 8 bases and the J segment 2 bases; nucleotides outside the gene matches: 5. The CDR3 totals 16 residues.

The V and J genes are TRBV5-1 and TRBJ1-1; D remains unclear. CDR1 is SGHRS and CDR2 is YFSETQ in the germline V gene. Trimming left V 0 bases short and J 7 bases short, with 7 bases between. CDR3 size: 12 residues. This CDR3 is CASSLAGDEAFF. The CDR3 nucleotides read TGCGCCAGCAGCTTGGCCGGAGATGAAGCTTTCTTT.

This chain links TRBV7-9 with TRBJ1-5; weak D call: TRBD1 (5 bases). This CDR3 has 14 residues. The germline V gene encodes CDR1 SEHNR and CDR2 FQNEAQ (reference sequence). The V gene lost 4 bases and the J gene lost 6 bases, with 13 bases spanning the gap. The CDR3 sequence is CASSSNQGPQPQHF. The CDR3 nucleotides are TGTGCCAGCAGCTCCAACCAGGGCCCTCAGCCCCAGCATTTT.

Turning to this clone: This sample includes further DNA sequences coding for the same CDR3. This chain uses TRBV18 with TRBJ2-3, with 9 bases aligning to TRBD1. The V gene's germline CDR1 is KGHSH and CDR2 LQKENI. The CDR3 spans 14 residues. V shed 3 bases and J 3 bases; nucleotides not matched to a gene: 1. The CDR3, as DNA: TGTGCCAGCTCACCGGGACAGGGAACAGATACGCAGTATTTT. This sequence encodes CASSPGQGTDTQYF.